This entry lists 30 T cell receptor beta chains sequenced from one sample in a study of blood T cells in healthy people across ages. Using a J-beta primer mix together with a sample-barcoded 5' primer, a second PCR was run for 7 to 11 cycles. TCRdb independently ran MiXCR on the 5' RACE reads; one entry per CDR3 protein. This table holds about 650,000 distinct CDR3 sequences, about 30% found once. Material for sequencing was blood. The receptors were gathered from an elderly woman in good health.

The chain has TRBV30 and TRBJ2-3; tentative D call: TRBD2 (6 bases). The CDR3 consists of 11 residues. The V end lost 4 bases, the J end lost 7 bases, and 9 bases lay between the germline ends. In germline, CDR1 is GTSNPN, CDR2 SVGIG (reference sequence). The CDR3 protein is CAWIAANTQYF. CDR3 in DNA: TGTGCCTGGATAGCGGCAAATACGCAGTATTTT.

In this sample, this clonotype turned up many times. The CDR3 loop is CASSVSGGWNTQYF. The DNA for the CDR3 is TGTGCCAGCAGCGTTAGCGGGGGGTGGAATACGCAGTATTTT. The gene calls are TRBV9 and TRBJ2-3; 10 bases agree with TRBD2. The CDR3 contains 14 residues. Germline CDR1 and CDR2: SGDLS and YYNGEE. The J segment lost 7 bases and the V segment lost 2 bases, leaving 4 bases of the junction unmatched.

This clonotype has a handful of counts. This rearrangement joins TRBV24-1 to TRBJ1-1; D not resolved. Per the germline V gene, CDR1 is KGHDR and CDR2 is SFDVKD. The ends were cut back, 3 bases at V and 2 bases at J, with 12 bases in the middle. CDR3 length: 15 residues. The CDR3 nucleotides read TGTGCCACCAGTGATCCCCCCGAGGACAACACTGAAGCTTTCTTT. As protein: CATSDPPEDNTEAFF.

The rearrangement uses TRBV5-6 and TRBJ1-2; a weak D match, TRBD1 (6 bases). V dropped 7 bases and J dropped 8 bases, with 15 bases sitting between them. Germline CDR1 reads SGHDT; CDR2 reads YYEEEE. This CDR3 comprises 12 residues. The CDR3 DNA reads TGTGCCAGCTCACCAGAACAGGGAGGCTACACCTTC. Translation gives CASSPEQGGYTF.

In its sample, this clonotype was seen many times. The chain joins TRBV2 to TRBJ2-5; no reliable D call. This CDR3 comprises 14 residues. Germline V gene data show CDR1 as SNHLY and CDR2 as FYNNEI. With 6 bases removed from V and 0 bases from J, the gap between germline ends came to 11 bases. In DNA form, the CDR3 reads TGTGCCAGCAGCCTCGGACGGAACCAAGAGACCCAGTACTTC. Translation gives CASSLGRNQETQYF.

The rearrangement links TRBV6-6 to TRBJ2-1, with 11 bases aligning to TRBD2. J lost 7 bases, V lost 7 bases, and 15 bases had no gene match. There are 17 residues in the CDR3. Germline CDR1 MNHNY, CDR2 SVGAGI (reference sequence). The CDR3 sequence: CASKNSGGALPGNEQFF. The CDR3 DNA follows: TGTGCCAGCAAAAATAGCGGGGGGGCCCTCCCGGGGAATGAGCAGTTCTTC.

This chain uses TRBV7-9 with TRBJ1-2; D is unresolved. The CDR3 length is 17 residues. CDR1 SEHNR and CDR2 FQNEAQ come from the germline V gene (reference sequence). V was shortened by 1 base and J by 2 bases, with 17 bases between the two germline ends. The CDR3 DNA reads TGTGCCAGCAGCTTAGACGGGTTGTTTGGGGTAAACTATGGCTACACCTTC. Its protein is CASSLDGLFGVNYGYTF.

The sample holds many counts of this clonotype. The DNA for the CDR3 is TGCGCCAGCAGCCCCCGTCGCGGGGAGGGCACAGATACGCAGTATTTT. Its protein product is CASSPRRGEGTDTQYF. V gene TRBV4-3 combines with J gene TRBJ2-3, with TRBD2 as a possible D gene (6 bases). Between the trimmed V and J ends, which lost 4 bases and 1 base, there was a span of 15 bases. Germline CDR1 LGHNA, CDR2 YSLEER. The CDR3 extends over 16 amino acids.

This clonotype has more than one count but fewer than ten. The V gene is TRBV19, the J gene TRBJ1-5, with 7 bases that match TRBD1. The CDR3 sequence is 15 residues long. From germline, CDR1 is LNHDA and CDR2 SQIVND (reference sequence). V gave up 1 base and J gave up 3 bases; unmatched junction bases: 3. In nucleotides, the CDR3 is TGTGCCAGTAGTATAGGGGGACAGCCCAATCAGCCCCAGCATTTT. This translates into CASSIGGQPNQPQHF.

The chain recombines TRBV20-1 with TRBJ2-1; weak D call: TRBD2 (6 bases). The DNA matches TRBJ2-7 better at its end, which makes the J call doubtful. This CDR3 has 15 residues. Germline CDR1 DFQATT, CDR2 SNEGSKA (reference sequence). In DNA, the CDR3 is TGCAGTGCTCGTTCGGACTACCACTCCTACAATGAGCAGTACTTC. The encoded protein is CSARSDYHSYNEQYF.

This clonotype has a handful of counts. CDR3 sequence: CASSRVAGEGDTQYF. CDR3 in DNA: TGCGCCAGCAGTCGGGTAGCGGGGGAGGGAGATACGCAGTATTTT. The chain uses TRBV5-1 and TRBJ2-3; 9 bases line up with TRBD2. Unmatched junction bases numbered 9, after V lost 5 bases and J lost 5 bases. This CDR3 spans 15 amino acids. Germline V gene data show CDR1 as SGHRS and CDR2 as YFSETQ.

This clonotype turned up a few times. A much larger clone is a single base away; this may be a read error. The chain has TRBV7-9 and TRBJ2-7; 8 bases are a match to TRBD1. The CDR3 contains 14 residues. Germline-derived CDR1 and CDR2 are SEHNR and FQNEAQ (reference sequence). The DNA for the CDR3 is TGTGCCAGCAGCATTGGACAGGGCGCCTACGCGCAGTACTTC. It yields the protein CASSIGQGAYAQYF.

The chain uses TRBV6-6 and TRBJ2-2; the D is unclear. The CDR3 totals 14 residues. CDR1 and CDR2 (germline): MNHNY, SVGAGI (reference sequence). The V end was cut by 5 bases, the J end by 1 base, with 8 bases between. The CDR3 DNA sequence: TGTGCCAGCAGTGCATACAAGAACACCGGGGAGCTGTTTTTT. Protein: CASSAYKNTGELFF.

This clonotype was counted between two and nine times. The chain uses TRBV5-6 and TRBJ1-1; the match to TRBD1 covers 8 bases. The CDR3 is 14 residues long. Germline CDR1 reads SGHDT; CDR2 reads YYEEEE. The ends lost 0 bases at V and 11 bases at J; junction bases unmatched: 9. Written as DNA, the CDR3 is TGTGCCAGCAGCTTGGAGGTGACAGGGGTGGACGCTTTCTTT. Residues: CASSLEVTGVDAFF. The variable domain in full, completed from reference TRBV5-6 and TRBJ1-1, reads DAGVTQSPTHLIKTRGQQVTLRCSPKSGHDTVSWYQQALGQGPQFIFQYYEEEERQRGNFPDRFSGHQFPNYSSELNVNALLLGDSALYLCASSLEVTGVDAFFGQGTRLTVV.

This chain joins TRBV7-2 and TRBJ2-5, with no clear D. V was trimmed by 5 bases and J by 0 bases, leaving 13 bases between them. The CDR3 totals 15 residues. CDR1 and CDR2 (germline): SGHTA, FQGNSA. CDR3 DNA sequence: TGTGCCAGCAGCCCAATGGCGCAGTACCAAGAGACCCAGTACTTC. This translates into CASSPMAQYQETQYF.

This clonotype was counted many times. The rearrangement joins TRBV19 to TRBJ2-6, with D unresolved. V dropped 8 bases and J dropped 4 bases, with 15 bases sitting between them. The CDR3 has 15 residues. Germline CDR1 reads LNHDA; CDR2 reads SQIVND (reference sequence). CDR3 in DNA: TGTGCCAGTGGTACAAAAAACAGCGGGGCCAACGTCCTGACTTTC. Encoded protein: CASGTKNSGANVLTF.

This clonotype has a count of ten or more. This chain uses TRBV6-2 or TRBV6-3 with TRBJ1-2; 8 nucleotides match TRBD1. V was clipped by 7 bases and J by 3 bases; unmatched bases: 10. Germline V CDR1 and CDR2: MNHEY, SVGEGT. The CDR3 extends over 15 amino acids. The CDR3 is CASTAYDRGDYGYTF. The CDR3, as DNA: TGTGCCAGCACCGCCTACGACAGGGGAGACTATGGCTACACCTTC.

This clonotype was seen a handful of times. The chain couples TRBV7-6 to TRBJ2-7; D gene unclear. Per the germline V gene, CDR1 is SGHVS and CDR2 is FNYEAQ. The CDR3 spans 14 residues. Between the trimmed V and J ends, which lost 1 base and 0 bases, there was a span of 7 bases. The CDR3 protein is CASSLDGNSYEQYF. CDR3 nucleotide sequence: TGTGCCAGCAGCTTAGACGGCAACTCCTACGAGCAGTACTTC.

This clonotype was counted a few times. The chain joins TRBV29-1 to TRBJ2-3; D not certain. The V end lost 4 bases, the J end lost 7 bases, and 12 bases lay between the germline ends. The CDR3 has 12 amino acids. The germline V gene has CDR1 SQVTM and CDR2 ANQGSEA. As DNA, the CDR3 is TGCAGCGTTGTTAGAGGTGGGAATACGCAGTATTTT. This encodes CSVVRGGNTQYF.

Turning to this clonotype: Given the absence of the conserved phenylalanine or tryptophan at the CDR3 end, a read error is likely. This chain links TRBV9 with TRBJ2-1, with D possibly called TRBD1 or TRBD2 (6 bases each). The germline V gene has CDR1 SGDLS and CDR2 YYNGEE. V gave up 3 bases and J gave up 2 bases, with 15 bases separating them. The CDR3 contains 16 residues. The CDR3 bases are TGTGCCAGCAGCGGAAATACGGGGGCCACCTACAATGAGCAGTTCGTC. Protein: CASSGNTGATYNEQFV.

On this clonotype: The CDR3 carries no conserved terminal phenylalanine or tryptophan, so it likely arises from a read error. The chain couples TRBV6-1 to TRBJ1-2, with D maybe TRBD1 (6 bases). Per germline, CDR1 MNHNS and CDR2 SASEGT. Between the trimmed V and J ends, which lost 2 bases and 5 bases, there was a span of 9 bases. This CDR3 is 13 amino acids long. The CDR3 DNA follows: TGTGCCAGCAGTGAAAGGACAGAATATGGCTACACCGTC. Translation: CASSERTEYGYTV.

This clonotype occurred many times. The J gene is TRBJ2-7, the V gene TRBV7-3; weak D call: TRBD1 (5 bases). Trimming stripped 2 bases from V and 0 bases from J, with 11 bases between. Germline V gene data show CDR1 as SGHTA and CDR2 as FQGTGA. This CDR3 spans 15 amino acids. The CDR3 DNA sequence: TGTGCCAGCAGCTTAGAAGGGGCCAGCTCCTACGAGCAGTACTTC. This gives the protein CASSLEGASSYEQYF.

This clonotype was counted ten times or more. This sequence joins TRBV5-1 and TRBJ2-7; TRBD1 aligns across 8 bases. CDR3 length: 13 residues. V lost 5 bases and J lost 7; bases outside the gene matches: 8. CDR1 and CDR2 from the germline V gene are SGHRS and YFSETQ. CDR3 coding DNA: TGCGCCAGCAGTCAGGACAGGGCTCGGGAGCAGTACTTC. Protein product: CASSQDRAREQYF.

The table lists this clonotype with many counts. J is TRBJ2-1 and V is TRBV11-2; TRBD1 aligns across 8 bases. The CDR3 is 15 residues long. The V segment lost 1 base and the J segment 5 bases; nucleotides outside the gene matches: 4. Germline assignment: CDR1 SGHAT and CDR2 FQNNGV. The CDR3 loop reads CASSLGQGKDNEQFF. The CDR3 DNA is TGTGCCAGCAGCTTAGGACAGGGGAAAGACAATGAGCAGTTCTTC.

This clonotype has just a few counts. The V call is TRBV18, the J call TRBJ2-3; 7 positions match TRBD2. Germline assignment: CDR1 KGHSH and CDR2 LQKENI. V lost 1 base to trimming and J lost 2 bases; unmatched junction nucleotides: 9. The CDR3 runs to 17 residues. Here the CDR3 DNA reads TGTGCCAGCTCACCACAGCGCAAGCGGGAAGTCACAGATACGCAGTATTTT. It codes for CASSPQRKREVTDTQYF.

The table lists this clonotype with many counts. The V gene is TRBV20-1, the J gene TRBJ2-1; 7 nucleotides line up with TRBD1. The CDR3 length is 12 residues. V lost 6 bases to trimming and J lost 5 bases; unmatched junction nucleotides: 4. Germline V lookup: CDR1 DFQATT, CDR2 SNEGSKA (reference sequence). The CDR3 DNA is TGCAGTGCCCTCGGACAGGACAATGAGCAGTTCTTC. Encoded protein: CSALGQDNEQFF.

Comment on this clonotype: An end of the junction differs from the germline gene, which may be a read error. The rearrangement links TRBV12-3 or TRBV12-4 to TRBJ2-3; 8 bases map to TRBD1. The CDR3 has 15 residues. The CDR3 nucleotides are TGTGCCAGCGGCCCCTGGACAGGGAGCACAGATGCGCAGTATTTT. It is translated as CASGPWTGSTDAQYF.

The J gene is TRBJ1-2, the V gene TRBV6-1; 7 bases match TRBD1. Trimming cost V 7 bases and J 4 bases; bases outside gene matches: 6. CDR3 size: 13 residues. The germline V gene encodes CDR1 MNHNS and CDR2 SASEGT. The CDR3 region is CASTTTGAYGYTF. The CDR3 nucleotides are TGTGCCAGCACCACTACAGGGGCCTATGGCTACACCTTC.

The rearrangement links TRBV5-1 to TRBJ2-2; D is undetermined. The germline gives CDR1 SGHRS, CDR2 YFSETQ. The CDR3 is made up of 14 amino acids. The V and J ends lost 0 bases and 4 bases respectively, with 7 bases between them. The CDR3 spells CASSLVQLTGELFF. The DNA for the CDR3 is TGCGCCAGCAGCTTGGTACAGCTCACCGGGGAGCTGTTTTTT.

This clonotype has more than one count but fewer than ten. The chain uses TRBV30 and TRBJ1-2, with D uncertain. Trimming cost V 5 bases and J 1 base, with 11 bases left between them. The CDR3 is made up of 13 amino acids. Germline-derived CDR1 and CDR2 are GTSNPN and SVGIG (reference sequence). The CDR3 DNA follows: TGTGCCTGGGCTTTGACCGATAACTATGGCTACACCTTC. The encoded protein is CAWALTDNYGYTF.